Shown below are 27 T cell receptor beta chains from a single sample sequenced in a study of spatial heterogeneity in lung cancer. Specified time point: sample taken at primary tumor resection. One entry per CDR3 protein results from TCRdb running MiXCR on the 5' RACE reads. There are some 16,000 distinct CDR3 sequences in the sample; 3.6% occur only once, and just over 9.5% lies in the top ten. The sequenced sample was normal lung tissue next to the tumor, obtained at surgery. These receptor sequences come from a male donor with early-stage non-small cell lung cancer.

This clonotype was counted ten times or more. In a library made to pick up alpha chains, this beta chain is a stray read with a size that means little. The chain uses TRBV20-1 and TRBJ2-3, with D unresolved. V was pared by 0 bases and J by 2 bases, with 3 bases between. Germline loops: CDR1 DFQATT, CDR2 SNEGSKA (reference sequence). The CDR3 length is 12 residues. The CDR3, as DNA: TGCAGTGCTAGAGAAATCACAGATACGCAGTATTTT. Translated: CSAREITDTQYF.

This clonotype was detected many times. Because this beta chain is a stray read in a library intended to capture alpha chains, its abundance should not be given much weight. The chain carries TRBV10-3 and TRBJ2-3; 9 bases match TRBD2. Germline V gene sequence: CDR1 ENHRY, CDR2 SYGVKD. The V and J ends lost 2 bases and 6 bases, in that order; junction bases with no gene match: 27. This CDR3 is 22 amino acids long. CDR3 region: CAISERLFSAGVAGAQRDTQYF. In DNA, the CDR3 is TGTGCCATCAGTGAGAGACTGTTCTCGGCAGGAGTAGCGGGGGCTCAACGGGATACGCAGTATTTT.

There are many counts of this clonotype. Because this beta chain is a stray read in a library intended to capture alpha chains, its abundance should not be given much weight. The chain has TRBV4-1 and TRBJ2-3; 7 bases map to TRBD2. The V gene end was trimmed by 4 bases and the J gene end by 0 bases; junction bases not matched to a gene: 19. Looked up from germline, CDR1 is MGHRA and CDR2 is YSYEKL. This CDR3 contains 20 residues. CDR3 amino acids: CASSPDYNPSGPRSTDTQYF. DNA for the CDR3: TGCGCCAGCAGCCCCGACTACAATCCTAGCGGCCCTCGTAGCACAGATACGCAGTATTTT.

There are many counts of this clonotype. With the library built for alpha chains, this beta chain is off target and its frequency is not meaningful. This chain links TRBV30 with TRBJ1-1, with D maybe TRBD1 (5 bases). V dropped 5 bases and J dropped 4 bases, with 14 bases sitting between them. CDR1 GTSNPN and CDR2 SVGIG come from the germline V gene (reference sequence). The CDR3 has 13 amino acids. The DNA for the CDR3 is TGTGCCTGGGGGACGGGGGTTCCCACTGAAGCTTTCTTT. Translation: CAWGTGVPTEAFF. Variable domain in full (rest from reference TRBV30 and TRBJ1-1): SQTIHQWPATLVQPVGSPLSLECTVEGTSNPNLYWYRQAAGRGLQLLFYSVGIGQISSEVPQNLSASRPQDRQFILSSKKLLLSDSGFYLCAWGTGVPTEAFFGQGTRLTVV.

This clonotype was counted ten times or more. A library made for alpha chains picked up this beta chain off target, so its size means little. This chain joins TRBV4-3 and TRBJ2-1, with unresolved D. The CDR3 has 15 residues. The V end was cut by 0 bases, the J end by 0 bases, with 6 bases between. CDR1 LGHNA and CDR2 YSLEER come from the germline V gene. The CDR3 DNA is TGCGCCAGCAGCCAAGAAGATCGCTCCTACAATGAGCAGTTCTTC. The encoded protein is CASSQEDRSYNEQFF.

This clonotype was seen many times. The library was designed around alpha chains, so this beta chain is a stray read whose abundance carries little weight. The chain is built from TRBV5-1 and TRBJ2-3; unclear D gene. This CDR3 region has 13 residues. The germline V and J ends were trimmed by 2 bases and 6 bases, with 10 bases remaining between them. CDR1 is SGHRS, CDR2 YFSETQ, per germline. The CDR3 nucleotides are TGCGCCAGCAGCTTACCCGGCATGGATACGCAGTATTTT. Its protein product is CASSLPGMDTQYF.

In this sample, this clonotype turned up many times. The library was built for alpha chains, so this beta chain is an off-target read and its size means little. This rearrangement joins TRBV29-1 to TRBJ1-2; D not certain. Trimming removed 1 base from V and 6 bases from J, with 6 bases in between. The germline CDR1 and CDR2 sequences are SQVTM and ANQGSEA. The CDR3 extends over 11 amino acids. The CDR3 nucleotides read TGCAGCGTTGAAGTAGGCCATGGCTACACCTTC. Its protein is CSVEVGHGYTF.

This clonotype has a count of ten or more. A library prepared for alpha chains yielded this beta chain as an off-target read; its size is of little meaning. This chain joins TRBV12-3 or TRBV12-4 and TRBJ1-2; tentative D call: TRBD1 (6 bases). The CDR3 runs 14 residues. The V and J ends lost 6 bases and 8 bases respectively, with 19 bases between them. CDR3 sequence: CASSSTGFPPGYTF. CDR3 coding DNA: TGTGCCAGCAGCTCAACAGGGTTTCCTCCCGGCTACACCTTC.

This clonotype was detected ten times or more. Because the library targeted alpha chains, this beta chain is an off-target read whose size means little. V and J are TRBV29-1 and TRBJ2-7; the match to TRBD2 covers 7 bases. This CDR3 is 13 amino acids long. Germline assignment: CDR1 SQVTM and CDR2 ANQGSEA. Losses at the gene ends were 8 bases for V and 2 bases for J; bases not matched to a gene: 9. The CDR3 protein is CSPPWEGTYEQYF. CDR3 DNA: TGCAGCCCGCCCTGGGAGGGAACCTACGAGCAGTACTTC.

Ten or more counts support this clonotype. This beta chain represents an off-target read in a library built for alpha chains; its size is of limited meaning. The chain joins TRBV4-1 to TRBJ1-1; tentatively, D is TRBD1 (5 bases). V was shortened by 1 base and J by 1 base, with 7 bases between the two germline ends. This CDR3 spans 14 amino acids. The germline gives CDR1 MGHRA, CDR2 YSYEKL. CDR3 region: CASSQGGPNTEAFF. CDR3 nucleotides: TGCGCCAGCAGCCAAGGGGGACCGAACACTGAAGCTTTCTTT.

This clonotype was observed many times. Since it is a stray read in a library aimed at alpha chains, this beta chain has a size that is not meaningful. V and J are TRBV3-1 and TRBJ2-1; a weak D match, TRBD1 (5 bases). This CDR3 has 15 residues. Germline CDR1 and CDR2: LGHDT and YNNKEL (reference sequence). Trimming stripped 0 bases from V and 1 base from J, with 7 bases between. CDR3 protein: CASSQDAGSYNEQFF. DNA of the CDR3: TGTGCCAGCAGCCAAGACGCAGGGTCCTACAATGAGCAGTTCTTC.

The sample holds many counts of this clonotype. For a library built for alpha chains, this beta chain is a stray read; little rests on its size. The CDR3 bases are TGCAGTGCTATTGCGTCTCAAGAGACCCAGTACTTC. This translates into CSAIASQETQYF. The rearrangement uses TRBV20-1 and TRBJ2-5; D uncertain. The V gene lost 4 bases and the J gene lost 2 bases, with 8 bases spanning the gap. Germline V gene data show CDR1 as DFQATT and CDR2 as SNEGSKA (reference sequence). The CDR3 consists of 12 residues.

This clonotype came up a few times. This beta chain is an unintended read in a library built for alpha chains; its size means little. The rearrangement links TRBV10-1 to TRBJ2-5, with unresolved D. With 2 bases removed from V and 0 bases from J, the gap between germline ends came to 4 bases. Germline V gene lookup returns CDR1 WNHNN and CDR2 SYGVQD (reference sequence). This CDR3 has 13 amino acids. CDR3: CASSEADQETQYF. The CDR3 bases are TGCGCCAGCAGTGAGGCAGACCAAGAGACCCAGTACTTC.

This clonotype was picked up many times. Since it is a stray read in a library aimed at alpha chains, this beta chain has a size that is not meaningful. The chain is built from TRBV27 and TRBJ1-5; D uncertain. The CDR3 has 16 amino acids. The germline gives CDR1 MNHEY, CDR2 SMNVEV (reference sequence). V lost 0 bases and J lost 1, with 10 bases in between. CDR3 bases: TGTGCCAGCAGTTTATCAGGCTCGGGGAGCAATCAGCCCCAGCATTTT. This encodes CASSLSGSGSNQPQHF.

This clonotype was seen many times. Little can be read into the size of this beta chain, an off-target read in a library designed for alpha chains. V and J are TRBV27 and TRBJ2-2, with TRBD2 identical over 8 bases. With V trimmed by 2 bases and J by 5 bases, 10 bases remained unmatched. The germline CDR1 and CDR2 sequences are MNHEY and SMNVEV (reference sequence). The CDR3 sequence is 17 residues long. The CDR3 nucleotides read TGTGCCAGCAGTTTAAGGATTACTAGCGGATTAACCGGGGAGCTGTTTTTT. Its protein is CASSLRITSGLTGELFF.

This clonotype has ten or more counts. The library was designed around alpha chains, so this beta chain is a stray read whose abundance carries little weight. V usage is TRBV12-3 or TRBV12-4 and J usage is TRBJ2-1, with 14 nucleotides matching TRBD2. The CDR3 loop spans 17 amino acids. V was clipped by 7 bases and J by 6 bases; unmatched bases: 11. CDR3 sequence reads: CASTPGTSGSRSNEQFF. CDR3 DNA sequence: TGTGCCAGCACCCCGGGGACTAGCGGGAGTCGGAGCAATGAGCAGTTCTTC.

This clonotype was counted ten times or more. This beta chain came through as a stray read in a library set up for alpha chains, and its size says little. The chain combines TRBV11-3 with TRBJ2-1; 10 bases align to TRBD2. Germline CDR1 is SGHNT and CDR2 is YENEEA. V was pared by 6 bases and J by 8 bases, with 13 bases of the junction left unmatched. The CDR3 spans 16 residues. The CDR3 DNA reads as TGTGCCAGCAGTTTTGGGTATACTAGCGGGAACTATGAGCAGTTCTTC. Its translation: CASSFGYTSGNYEQFF. Complete variable domain (other parts from reference TRBV11-3 and TRBJ2-1): EAGVVQSPRYKIIEKKQPVAFWCNPISGHNTLYWYLQNLGQGPELLIRYENEEAVDDSQLPKDRFSAERLKGVDSTLKIQPAELGDSAVYLCASSFGYTSGNYEQFFGPGTRLTVL.

The table lists this clonotype with many counts. This beta chain is an unintended read in a library built for alpha chains; its size means little. The chain uses TRBV20-1 and TRBJ2-4; 9 bases align to TRBD2. V was pared by 1 base and J by 3 bases, with 13 bases of the junction left unmatched. This CDR3 has 18 residues. Germline-derived CDR1 and CDR2 are DFQATT and SNEGSKA (reference sequence). CDR3 region: CSARVQAGGGEGKNIQYF. The CDR3 nucleotides read TGCAGTGCTAGAGTCCAAGCGGGAGGAGGGGAGGGCAAAAACATTCAGTACTTC.

This clonotype showed up many times. As an off-target read in a library built for alpha chains, this beta chain has a frequency of little significance. The V call is TRBV7-2, the J call TRBJ2-1; 10 nucleotides match TRBD1. CDR3 length: 14 amino acids. Germline V CDR1 and CDR2: SGHTA, FQGNSA. J lost 6 bases, V lost 5 bases, and 4 bases had no gene match. Here the CDR3 DNA reads TGTGCCAGCAGCATCGGACAGGGGGGCAATGAGCAGTTCTTC. The encoded protein is CASSIGQGGNEQFF. Looking up the rest from reference TRBV7-2 and TRBJ2-1 gives the full variable domain: GAGVSQSPSNKVTEKGKDVELRCDPISGHTALYWYRQSLGQGLEFLIYFQGNSAPDKSGLPSDRFSAERTGGSVSTLTIQRTQQEDSAVYLCASSIGQGGNEQFFGPGTRLTVL.

This clonotype appeared many times. This beta chain came through as a stray read in a library set up for alpha chains, and its size says little. The rearrangement links TRBV5-6 to TRBJ1-2, with TRBD1 as a possible D gene (6 bases). Germline lookup yields CDR1 SGHDT and CDR2 YYEEEE. This CDR3 contains 11 residues. Trimming shortened V by 2 bases and J by 7 bases, and 6 bases separated the two germline ends. This CDR3 is CASSLGGGYTF. Written as DNA, the CDR3 is TGTGCCAGCAGCTTAGGGGGTGGCTACACCTTC.

This clonotype was seen repeatedly, ten times or more. This beta chain is off target for a library built for alpha chains, so its abundance means little. The V gene is TRBV7-2, the J gene TRBJ1-6; 11 bases align to TRBD1. V shed 8 bases and J 8 bases; nucleotides not matched to a gene: 2. The CDR3 runs to 13 residues. Germline V gene lookup returns CDR1 SGHTA and CDR2 FQGNSA. As DNA, the CDR3 is TGTGCCAGCGGGGGACAGGGGGATTCACCCCTCCACTTT. Translating gives CASGGQGDSPLHF.

This clonotype rates as medium-sized. Because the library targeted alpha chains, this beta chain is an off-target read whose size means little. V gene TRBV7-9 combines with J gene TRBJ1-1, with TRBD1 matching 10 bases. CDR3 length: 13 residues. CDR1 is SEHNR and CDR2 is FQNEAQ in the germline V gene (reference sequence). V lost 2 bases, J lost 13 bases, and 7 bases stayed unmatched. The CDR3 region has the DNA TGTGCCAGCAGCTTACTTTACGGGGACAGGGGTTTCTTT. Translating it yields CASSLLYGDRGFF.

Many counts were recorded for this clonotype. This beta chain lies outside the target of a library built for alpha chains; its clone size means little. The J gene is TRBJ2-2, the V gene TRBV27, with unresolved D. The CDR3 is 15 residues long. The ends were cut back, 2 bases at V and 7 bases at J, with 14 bases in the middle. Per the germline V gene, CDR1 is MNHEY and CDR2 is SMNVEV (reference sequence). CDR3 DNA sequence: TGTGCCAGCAGTTTACGGGCCCCTGAGTACGGGGAGCTGTTTTTT. Amino acid sequence: CASSLRAPEYGELFF.

By proportion, this clonotype is medium-sized. Since it is a stray read in a library aimed at alpha chains, this beta chain has a size that is not meaningful. This chain links TRBV18 with TRBJ2-1; D may be TRBD2 (6 bases). This CDR3 has 13 amino acids. The V gene's germline CDR1 is KGHSH and CDR2 LQKENI. Trimming shortened V by 9 bases and J by 1 base, and 10 bases separated the two germline ends. This CDR3 is CASREVSYNEQFF. The CDR3, as DNA: TGTGCCAGTAGGGAGGTTTCCTACAATGAGCAGTTCTTC.

This clonotype showed up many times. The library was designed around alpha chains, so this beta chain is a stray read whose abundance carries little weight. The genes are TRBV10-3 and TRBJ2-7, with TRBD2 identical over 7 bases. The CDR3 runs 14 residues. V shed 10 bases, J shed 1 base, and the junction held 10 bases outside the gene matches. Germline CDR1 and CDR2: ENHRY and SYGVKD. The CDR3 protein is CATVGGEASYEQYF. DNA for the CDR3: TGTGCCACCGTGGGGGGGGAGGCATCCTACGAGCAGTACTTC.

This clonotype has ten or more counts. This beta chain is a stray sequence in a library constructed for alpha chains; its clone size is not meaningful. This rearrangement joins TRBV7-2 to TRBJ1-2, with 7 bases identical to TRBD1. Germline trimming cut 1 base from V and 3 bases from J; bases unmatched to any gene: 5. CDR1 is SGHTA, CDR2 FQGNSA, per germline. The CDR3 is 15 residues long. The chain's CDR3 is CASSLGGQAYYGYTF. CDR3 nucleotides: TGTGCCAGCAGCTTAGGCGGACAGGCGTACTATGGCTACACCTTC. Together with reference TRBV7-2 and TRBJ1-2, the CDR3 gives the full variable domain: GAGVSQSPSNKVTEKGKDVELRCDPISGHTALYWYRQSLGQGLEFLIYFQGNSAPDKSGLPSDRFSAERTGGSVSTLTIQRTQQEDSAVYLCASSLGGQAYYGYTFGSGTRLTVV.

This clonotype was counted at least ten times. For a library built for alpha chains, this beta chain is a stray read; little rests on its size. The rearrangement links TRBV15 to TRBJ2-7; 10 nucleotides agree with TRBD1. Per germline, CDR1 LNHNV and CDR2 YYDKDF (reference sequence). This CDR3 has 17 amino acids. J was trimmed by 2 bases and V by 3 bases; bases with no gene match: 10. CDR3 amino acids: CATSRDRGIDPTYEQYF. As DNA, the CDR3 is TGTGCCACCAGCAGGGACAGGGGGATAGATCCTACCTACGAGCAGTACTTC.